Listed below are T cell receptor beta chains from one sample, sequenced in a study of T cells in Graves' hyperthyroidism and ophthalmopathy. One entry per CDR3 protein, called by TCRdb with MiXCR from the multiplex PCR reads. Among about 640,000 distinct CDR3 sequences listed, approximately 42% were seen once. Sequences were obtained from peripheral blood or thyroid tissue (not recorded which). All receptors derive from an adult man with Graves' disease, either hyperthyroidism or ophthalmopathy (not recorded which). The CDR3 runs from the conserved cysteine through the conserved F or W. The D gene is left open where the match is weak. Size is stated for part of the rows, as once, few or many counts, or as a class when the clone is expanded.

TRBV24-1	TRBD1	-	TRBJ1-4	TGTGCCACCAGTGATCCTCGACAGGGGTCTAATGAAAAACTGTTTTTT	CATSDPRQGSNEKLFF
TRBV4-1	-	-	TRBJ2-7	TGCGCCAGCAGCCCTCAGGACTATACAGCGTCCGAGCAGTACTTC	CASSPQDYTASEQYF
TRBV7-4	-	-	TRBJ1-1	TGTGCCTGCCAGAGAGGGTGGTACACTGAAGCTTTCTTT	CACQRGWYTEAFF
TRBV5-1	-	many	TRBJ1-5	TGCGCCAGCAGCCCAAATCAGCCCCAGCATTTT	CASSPNQPQHF
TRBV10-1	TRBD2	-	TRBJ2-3	TGTGCCAGCAGTGAGTCGGGCGCGGGAGCAGATACGCAGTATTTT	CASSESGAGADTQYF
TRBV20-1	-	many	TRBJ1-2	TGCAGTGCTAGAGATGGCAGCGTTAACTATGGCTACACCTTC	CSARDGSVNYGYTF
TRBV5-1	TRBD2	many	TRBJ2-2	TGTGCTAGCAGCTTAGCGGGCACCGGGGAGCTGTTTTTT	CASSLAGTGELFF
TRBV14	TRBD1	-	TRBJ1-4	TGTGCCAGCAGCCAAGCCGACGACAGGGGAGCTAATGAAAAGCTGTTTTTT	CASSQADDRGANEKLFF
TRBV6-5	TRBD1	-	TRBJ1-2	TGTGCCAGCAGTGAAGAGACAGGGGTGCACTATGGCTACACCTTC	CASSEETGVHYGYTF
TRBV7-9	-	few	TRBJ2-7	TGTGCCAGCAGCTTAGTCCCAGTCTCCTACGAGCAGTACTTC	CASSLVPVSYEQYF
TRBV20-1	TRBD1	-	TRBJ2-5	TGCAGTGCTAGAGATGGGACAGGGACCCAGTACTTC	CSARDGTGTQYF
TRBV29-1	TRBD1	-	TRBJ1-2	TGCAGCTTGGGGACAGGGAGCGGCTACACCTTC	CSLGTGSGYTF
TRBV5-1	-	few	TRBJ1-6	TGCGCCAGCAGCTTAAGGCAGGGCTTTGAATCACCCCTCCACTTT	CASSLRQGFESPLHF
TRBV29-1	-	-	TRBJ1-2	TGCAGCTTACGCGTGAACTATGGCTACACCTTC	CSLRVNYGYTF
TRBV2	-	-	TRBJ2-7	TGTGCCAGCAGTGAAGCGTCAGGCGTGCAGTACTTC	CASSEASGVQYF
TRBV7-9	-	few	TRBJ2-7	TGTGCCAGCAGCTTCGTCGACACCTACGAGCAGTACTTC	CASSFVDTYEQYF
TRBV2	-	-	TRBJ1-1	TGTGCCAGCACCTCCACAGGGTGGAACACTGAAGCTTTCTTT	CASTSTGWNTEAFF
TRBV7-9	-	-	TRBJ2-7	TGTGCCAGCAGCTTAGTTCCTCCGCGGGGTGCTTACGAGCAGCACTTC	CASSLVPPRGAYEQHF
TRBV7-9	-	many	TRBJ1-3	TGTGCCAGCAGCTTCCCGGTCTCTGGAAACACCATATATTTT	CASSFPVSGNTIYF
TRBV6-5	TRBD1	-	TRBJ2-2	TGTGCCAGCAGTTACACCGGACAGGCCACCGGGGAGCTGTTTTTT	CASSYTGQATGELFF
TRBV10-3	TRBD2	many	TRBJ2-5	TGTGCCATCAGTGAGTCTTGGCTAGCGGGGGGACGAGAGACCCAGTACTTC	CAISESWLAGGRETQYF
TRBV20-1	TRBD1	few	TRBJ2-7	TGCAGTGCTAGAGAAGGGACAGGGGGTCTGAGGGAGCAGTACTTC	CSAREGTGGLREQYF
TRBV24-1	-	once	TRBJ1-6	TGTGCCACCAGTGATGGGGGATCACCCCTCCACTTT	CATSDGGSPLHF
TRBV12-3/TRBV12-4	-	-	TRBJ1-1	TGTGCCAGCAGTAAAGGAGCTGCTGAAGCTTTCTTT	CASSKGAAEAFF
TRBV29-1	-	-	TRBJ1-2	TGCAGCGTTGATTGGGGTAGTGCTAACTATGGCTACACCTTC	CSVDWGSANYGYTF
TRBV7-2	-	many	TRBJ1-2	TGTGCCAGCAGCTTAGTGGGTCGGGGGCGCAGCTATGGCTACACCTTC	CASSLVGRGRSYGYTF
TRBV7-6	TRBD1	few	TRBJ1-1	TGTGCCAGCAGCTTAGGGACAGGGGGGGACACTGAAGCTTTCTTT	CASSLGTGGDTEAFF
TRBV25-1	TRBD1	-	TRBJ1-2	TGTGCCAGCAGCGCGCAGTCCGGGACAGCCTTAGGCTACCCCTTC	CASSAQSGTALGYPF
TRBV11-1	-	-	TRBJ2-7	TGTGCCAGCAGCCCACACACAGGGAAGGGTTACAATGAGCAGTACTTC	CASSPHTGKGYNEQYF
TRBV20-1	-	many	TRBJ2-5	TGCAGTGCTAGACTGTCAGGGAGTGTGGAGACCCAGTACTTC	CSARLSGSVETQYF
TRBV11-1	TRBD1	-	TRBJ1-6	TGTGCCAGCAGCAACCGGGACAGGGGGGCTTCACCCCTCCACTTT	CASSNRDRGASPLHF
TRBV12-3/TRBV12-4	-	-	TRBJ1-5	TGTGCCAGCAGTTTAGATCGGCCCAATCAGCCCCAGCATTTT	CASSLDRPNQPQHF
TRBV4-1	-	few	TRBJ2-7	TGCGCCAGCAGCCAAGAAGGGACTGGGGACTACGAGCAGTACTTC	CASSQEGTGDYEQYF
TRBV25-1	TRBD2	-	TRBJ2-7	TGTGCTATCAGACTAGCAGGCCACGAGCAGTACTTC	CAIRLAGHEQYF
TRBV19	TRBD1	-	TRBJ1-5	TGTGCCAGTAGCCGGTCTATCGGACAGGGCAATCAGCCCCAGCATTTT	CASSRSIGQGNQPQHF
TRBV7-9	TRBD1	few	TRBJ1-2	TGTGCCAGCAGCTTAATGGACAGGGCTGAGGGCTATGGCTACACCTTC	CASSLMDRAEGYGYTF
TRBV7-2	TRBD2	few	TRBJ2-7	TGTGCCAGCAGCTTAGAGGCGGGAGGGGGCTCCTACGAGCAGTACTTC	CASSLEAGGGSYEQYF
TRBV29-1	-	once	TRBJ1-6	TGCAGCAGTAGGCGGCAGAATAATTCACCCCTCCACTTT	CSSRRQNNSPLHF
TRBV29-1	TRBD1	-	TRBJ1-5	TGCAGCGCACAGGGGGTCGGGCAGCCCCAGCATTTT	CSAQGVGQPQHF
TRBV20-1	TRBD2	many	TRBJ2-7	TGCAGTGCTAGGGGGGGGGGGACTAGCGGCTACGAGCAGTACTTC	CSARGGGTSGYEQYF
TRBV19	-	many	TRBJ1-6	TGTGCCAGTAGTGAGGCCGATTCACCCCTCCACTTT	CASSEADSPLHF
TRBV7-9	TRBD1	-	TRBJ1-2	TGTGCCAGCAGCGGAGAGACAGGGTCAAACTATGGCTACACCTTC	CASSGETGSNYGYTF
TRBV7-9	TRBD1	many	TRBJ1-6	TGTGCCAGCAGCGCGGGACAGGGCGATAATTCACCCCTCCACTTT	CASSAGQGDNSPLHF
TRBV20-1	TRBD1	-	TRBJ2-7	TGCAGTGCTAGAGATGGGACAGGGACCTACCAGCAGTACTTC	CSARDGTGTYQQYF
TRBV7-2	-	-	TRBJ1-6	TGTGCCAGCAGCTTAGTAGGGGATAGCAATCAGCCCCTCCACTTT	CASSLVGDSNQPLHF